This T cell receptor beta chain is from a study of T cells in Graves' hyperthyroidism and ophthalmopathy. Fresh peripheral blood, 7.5 to 10 ml, yielded the PBMCs. Amplified TCR beta CDR3 regions came from RNA transcripts. Initially, a first-round RT-PCR of the TCR CDR3 employed the HTBI primer set. Each CDR3 protein gets one entry after TCRdb re-called the multiplex PCR reads with MiXCR. This table has some 300,000 distinct CDR3 sequences, around 20% appearing once. Germline V CDR1 and CDR2: SGHRS, YFSETQ. This CDR3 contains 16 residues. J was trimmed by 3 bases and V by 8 bases; bases with no gene match: 13. This clonotype has a count of ten or more.

The chain carries TRBV5-1 and TRBJ2-1, with 8 nucleotides matching TRBD2. This TCR was sampled from a man in his fifties with Graves' ophthalmopathy. Sequencing was done on a sample of blood. CDR3 loop: CASAQTAGVGYNEQFF. CDR3 sequence (DNA): TGCGCCAGTGCTCAAACAGCGGGAGTCGGCTACAATGAGCAGTTCTTC.